This TCR beta chain stems from a study of OX40 agonist ivuxolimab in advanced cancers. The wider study: Patients received the agonistic anti-OX40 (CD134) antibody ivuxolimab. Anti-PD-1, anti-PD-L1 or anti-CTLA-4 therapy given earlier was allowed, and 40% had some.

Patients were excluded for autoimmune disease history or systemic immunosuppression. General study findings and limits: Some of the lowest clonal expansion was seen in partial responders at 0.1-3.0 mg/kg.

As for this clone: The antigen remains unidentified.

Germline lookup yields CDR1 GTSNPN and CDR2 SVGIG (reference sequence). V gave up 3 bases and J gave up 15 bases, with 18 bases separating them. CDR3 length equals 12 residues. Sequencing was performed with immunoSEQ multiplex PCR; in TCRdb, only in-frame clones are kept and a portion is missing. The top ten clones hold 3% to 4.5% of a sample with tens of thousands of clones, about 85% of them seen once. The chain recombines TRBV30 with TRBJ2-1; maybe TRBD2 (6 bases). This sequence was found in an adult with an advanced solid tumor such as melanoma, head and neck, liver or kidney cancer. The sample was CD4+ or CD8+ T cells sorted from blood, taken in a trial of the OX40 agonist ivuxolimab. CDR3 nucleotide sequence: TGTGCCTGGAGCCCACGGGGGACTTCGAGGTTCTTC. Translation gives CAWSPRGTSRFF.